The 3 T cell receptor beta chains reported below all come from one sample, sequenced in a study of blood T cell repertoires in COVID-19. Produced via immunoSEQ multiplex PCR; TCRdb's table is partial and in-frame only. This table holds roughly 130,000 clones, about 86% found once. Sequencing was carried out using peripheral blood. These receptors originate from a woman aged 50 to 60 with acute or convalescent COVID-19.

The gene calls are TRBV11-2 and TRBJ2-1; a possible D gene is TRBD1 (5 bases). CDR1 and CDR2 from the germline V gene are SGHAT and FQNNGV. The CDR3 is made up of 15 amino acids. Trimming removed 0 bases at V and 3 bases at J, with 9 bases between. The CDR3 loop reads CASSLDRGFYNEQFF. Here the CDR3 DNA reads TGTGCCAGCAGCTTAGATAGGGGTTTCTACAATGAGCAGTTCTTC.

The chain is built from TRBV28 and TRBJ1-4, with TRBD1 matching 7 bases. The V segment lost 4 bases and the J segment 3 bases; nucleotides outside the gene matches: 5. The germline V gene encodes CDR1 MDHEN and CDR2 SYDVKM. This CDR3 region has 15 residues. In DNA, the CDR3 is TGTGCCAGCAGTTCCCCGACAGGGCCTAATGAAAAACTGTTTTTT. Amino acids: CASSSPTGPNEKLFF.

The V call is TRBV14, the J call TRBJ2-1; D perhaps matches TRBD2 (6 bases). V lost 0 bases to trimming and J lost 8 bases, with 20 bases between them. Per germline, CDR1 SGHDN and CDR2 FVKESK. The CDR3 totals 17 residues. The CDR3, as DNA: TGTGCCAGCAGCCAAGATATCCTGTCGGGGGTGGGCCATGAGCAGTTCTTC. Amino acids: CASSQDILSGVGHEQFF.